This T cell receptor (beta chain) originates from a study of monozygotic twins with cystic fibrosis. Study-level results: Median Simpson clonality of roughly 0.01 suggested naive T cells predominated.

Using immunoSEQ multiplex PCR, the repertoire was profiled, and TCRdb retains in-frame clones only, with some absent. The top ten hold approximately 0.9% of the sample, which has around 34,000 clones, 92% seen once. On this clone: Antigen unknown.

Germline assignment: CDR1 MNHNY and CDR2 SVGAGI (reference sequence). This CDR3 has 15 amino acids. V gave up 2 bases and J gave up 8 bases; unmatched junction bases: 10. This TCR was sampled from a girl aged 2 to 9 with cystic fibrosis. The sample taken for sequencing was blood. V is TRBV6-6 and J is TRBJ1-2; 8 bases match TRBD1. In nucleotides, the CDR3 is TGTGCCAGCAGTTACGCCGGCCCAGGGGGCGAGGGCTACACCTTC. It translates to CASSYAGPGGEGYTF.